Below, 2 T cell receptor beta chains from the same sample are listed, as sequenced in a study of T-cell reconstitution after alpha-beta-depleted transplantation in children (TCRdb year 2016). Libraries were prepared through PCR. Data came from an Illumina HiSeq 2500. TCR library preparation used molecular barcoding, with unique molecular identifiers applied to normalize quantification of the TCRbeta repertoire. Clones were called with MiXCR by TCRdb after fastp trimmed the public reads at Q25, and only in-frame beta chains were retained. Entries that share a CDR3 protein sequence are merged under the most common genes and DNA. This sample is represented by under 450,000 distinct CDR3 sequences; around 15% of them were singletons. The ten largest make up roughly 27% of the sample. The treatment or condition label on this specimen signifies: allogeneic hematopoietic cell transplantation with graft depleted of TCRalphabeta T cells and CD19 B cells.

Here the sequenced sample was PBMCs, mostly from graft donor cells, taken 360 days after TCRalphabeta/CD19-depleted stem cell transplant. Receptor source: a boy younger than two who had a stem cell transplant for Wiskott-Aldrich syndrome, so the T cells may come from the graft donor.

A few counts support this clonotype. The chain joins TRBV7-2 to TRBJ2-7; no definite D call. The ends were cut back, 3 bases at V and 6 bases at J, with 9 bases in the middle. CDR1 is SGHTA and CDR2 is FQGNSA in the germline V gene. CDR3 length: 12 amino acids. CDR3 sequence reads: CASSFSLGEQYF. CDR3 sequence (DNA): TGTGCCAGCAGCTTTAGCCTTGGCGAGCAGTACTTC. Using reference TRBV7-2 and TRBJ2-7 for the parts outside the CDR3, the full variable domain is GAGVSQSPSNKVTEKGKDVELRCDPISGHTALYWYRQSLGQGLEFLIYFQGNSAPDKSGLPSDRFSAERTGGSVSTLTIQRTQQEDSAVYLCASSFSLGEQYFGPGTRLTVT.

This clonotype was seen at least ten times. V gene TRBV20-1 combines with J gene TRBJ2-7, with 9 bases that match TRBD2. There are 13 residues in the CDR3. V lost 6 bases and J lost 7; bases outside the gene matches: 10. Germline V CDR1 and CDR2: DFQATT, SNEGSKA (reference sequence). The DNA for the CDR3 is TGCAGTGCGATGAAGCGGGGGGTTGGTGAGCAGTACTTC. Residues: CSAMKRGVGEQYF.